The 25 T cell receptor beta chains presented below share a single source sample, sequenced in a study of blood T cells in healthy people across ages. Alongside a J-beta primer mix, a sample-barcoded 5' primer served in a second PCR lasting roughly 6 to 11 cycles. From the 5' RACE reads, TCRdb called clonotypes with MiXCR, one entry per CDR3 protein. The sample lists around 600,000 distinct CDR3 sequences; roughly 43% were seen once. The sequenced sample consisted of blood. The receptors stem from a man at least 80 years old in good health.

This clonotype was counted a few times. This may be a read error, as it is one base from a much larger clone. The rearrangement links TRBV6-5 to TRBJ2-2; D remains unclear. Trimming shortened V by 5 bases and J by 0 bases, and 13 bases separated the two germline ends. The V gene's germline CDR1 is MNHEY and CDR2 SVGAGI. This CDR3 has 16 amino acids. CDR3 sequence: CASSPGRAPNTGELFF. DNA of the CDR3: TGTGCCAGCAGTCCAGGACGCGCCCCGAACACCGGGGAGCTGTTTTTT.

V usage is TRBV7-2 and J usage is TRBJ2-1; tentatively, D is TRBD2 (6 bases). V was cut by 5 bases and J by 12 bases, with 20 bases left in between. Per the germline V gene, CDR1 is SGHTA and CDR2 is FQGNSA. CDR3 length: 14 amino acids. The CDR3, as DNA: TGTGCCAGCAGCCCAGGGATAGACGGGAGACGGCAGTTCTTC. Its translation: CASSPGIDGRRQFF.

This clonotype was observed a handful of times. The chain links TRBV7-2 to TRBJ2-7; D gene unclear. The CDR3 sequence is 14 residues long. V lost 0 bases to trimming and J lost 3 bases, with 9 bases between them. Germline V gives CDR1 SGHTA, CDR2 FQGNSA. The CDR3 DNA is TGTGCCAGCAGCTTAGCGCCTGAGGACTACGAGCAGTACTTC. This codes for CASSLAPEDYEQYF.

The table lists this clonotype with a count of one. The gene calls are TRBV29-1 and TRBJ1-4; TRBD1 matches at 8 bases. J was trimmed by 0 bases and V by 6 bases; bases with no gene match: 6. Germline CDR1 and CDR2: SQVTM and ANQGSEA. The CDR3 has 15 amino acids. In DNA form, the CDR3 reads TGCAGCGTCAGACAGGGGACTGCAACTAATGAAAAACTGTTTTTT. It encodes CSVRQGTATNEKLFF.

This clonotype was detected only a few times. Given a much more abundant clone one base away, this may be a read error. The chain is built from TRBV6-5 and TRBJ2-7, with D perhaps TRBD1 or TRBD2 (5 bases each). This CDR3 has 15 residues. From germline, CDR1 is MNHEY and CDR2 SVGAGI. V lost 5 bases to trimming and J lost 0 bases, with 14 bases between them. CDR3 bases: TGTGCCAGCAGTGCCGCCCGGGACCGCTCCTACGAGCAGTACTTC. Its translation: CASSAARDRSYEQYF.

In this sample, this clonotype turned up a few times. The CDR3 sequence is CASSQVVDRFSYNEQFF. In nucleotides, the CDR3 is TGTGCCAGCAGCCAAGTGGTGGACAGGTTCTCCTACAATGAGCAGTTCTTC. The chain joins TRBV4-2 to TRBJ2-1, with TRBD1 identical over 7 bases. The CDR3 has 17 amino acids. V was pared by 1 base and J by 0 bases, with 6 bases of the junction left unmatched. Germline CDR1 LGHNA, CDR2 YNFKEQ.

The rearrangement joins TRBV20-1 to TRBJ1-2; D remains ambiguous. Germline lookup yields CDR1 DFQATT and CDR2 SNEGSKA (reference sequence). Trimming took 6 bases from V and 0 from J, leaving 8 bases between them. This CDR3 region has 12 residues. CDR3 in DNA: TGCAGTGCGGACTTGCCTAACTATGGCTACACCTTC. Amino acids: CSADLPNYGYTF.

This clonotype was seen ten or more times. The V and J genes are TRBV3-1 and TRBJ1-1; D might be TRBD1 (5 bases). CDR3 length: 14 amino acids. Germline V CDR1 and CDR2: LGHDT, YNNKEL (reference sequence). Deletions cut 1 base from V and 4 bases from J, with 10 bases between. Here the CDR3 DNA reads TGTGCCAGCAGCCAAGCCCTCGGGGGCACTGAAGCTTTCTTT. Its protein is CASSQALGGTEAFF.

This clonotype was counted ten times or more. This sequence joins TRBV6-6 and TRBJ1-5, with D unclear. The CDR3 covers 13 residues. Trimming left V 2 bases short and J 3 bases short, with 5 bases between. Per the germline V gene, CDR1 is MNHNY and CDR2 is SVGAGI (reference sequence). The CDR3, as DNA: TGTGCCAGCAGTTACGGGGTCAATCAGCCCCAGCATTTT. Protein sequence: CASSYGVNQPQHF.

In its sample, this clonotype was seen a few times. This rearrangement joins TRBV7-9 to TRBJ2-1; unclear D gene. Trimming pared 5 bases from V and 6 bases from J, leaving 11 bases between. CDR3 length: 13 residues. The germline V gene encodes CDR1 SEHNR and CDR2 FQNEAQ (reference sequence). Here the CDR3 reads CASSLPIGNEQFF. In DNA, the CDR3 is TGTGCCAGCAGCCTCCCCATAGGCAATGAGCAGTTCTTC.

V is TRBV20-1 and J is TRBJ2-7; D is unresolved. V lost 0 bases to trimming and J lost 0 bases, with 18 bases between them. Germline V lookup: CDR1 DFQATT, CDR2 SNEGSKA (reference sequence). The CDR3 runs 17 residues. The CDR3 DNA is TGCAGTGCTAGAGATCTTCGGCGGCCGACCAGCTCCTACGAGCAGTACTTC. This sequence encodes CSARDLRRPTSSYEQYF.

As concerns this clonotype: Since a much larger clone is just one base distant, this may be a read error. The chain is built from TRBV20-1 and TRBJ2-1, with TRBD2 identical over 7 bases. The last part of the DNA fits TRBJ2-7 better; the J call may be wrong. Germline CDR1 and CDR2: DFQATT and SNEGSKA (reference sequence). The CDR3 covers 15 residues. CDR3 in amino acids: CSARDRGSSYNEQYF. CDR3 nucleotides: TGCAGTGCTAGAGATCGCGGGAGCTCCTACAATGAGCAGTACTTC.

The genes are TRBV5-1 and TRBJ2-1; 11 positions match TRBD2. Per germline, CDR1 SGHRS and CDR2 YFSETQ. V lost 4 bases to trimming and J lost 6 bases; unmatched junction nucleotides: 9. The CDR3 length is 16 residues. This CDR3 is CASSVPGLAVLNEQFF. Written as DNA, the CDR3 is TGCGCCAGCAGCGTACCGGGACTAGCGGTGCTCAATGAGCAGTTCTTC.

The rearrangement uses TRBV20-1 and TRBJ1-5; D remains ambiguous. Germline CDR1 is DFQATT and CDR2 is SNEGSKA (reference sequence). This CDR3 has 14 residues. Trimming removed 1 base from V and 1 base from J, with 8 bases in between. The CDR3 bases are TGCAGTGCTAGAGCTGGCCAGAGCAATCAGCCCCAGCATTTT. It translates to CSARAGQSNQPQHF.

The chain combines TRBV12-3 or TRBV12-4 with TRBJ2-3, with 12 bases identical to TRBD2. The CDR3 sequence is 15 residues long. V was pared by 4 bases and J by 1 base, with 0 bases of the junction left unmatched. The CDR3 spells CASSWTSGGTDTQYF. CDR3 DNA: TGTGCCAGCAGTTGGACTAGCGGGGGCACAGATACGCAGTATTTT.

V gene TRBV6-2 or TRBV6-3 combines with J gene TRBJ2-5; D is ambiguous. This CDR3 region has 14 residues. The V gene's germline CDR1 is MNHEY and CDR2 SVGEGT. Trimming shortened V by 2 bases and J by 4 bases, and 11 bases separated the two germline ends. CDR3 region: CASSYESLGETQYF. The CDR3 DNA reads TGTGCCAGCAGTTACGAATCACTGGGAGAGACCCAGTACTTC.

V gene TRBV4-1 combines with J gene TRBJ2-5; D ambiguous. The end of the DNA aligns better with TRBJ2-7, so the J call may be wrong. Germline loops: CDR1 MGHRA, CDR2 YSYEKL. The CDR3 extends over 15 amino acids. CDR3 amino acids: CASSQVRTDSSEQYF. The CDR3 DNA is TGCGCCAGCAGCCAAGTTCGCACCGACTCCAGCGAGCAGTACTTC.

This clonotype was seen repeatedly, ten times or more. The CDR3 spells CASSQGYNEQFF. Here the CDR3 DNA reads TGCGCCAGCAGCCAAGGCTACAATGAGCAGTTCTTC. V usage is TRBV4-3 and J usage is TRBJ2-1; D unclear. The CDR3 is 12 amino acids. V shed 1 base and J shed 3 bases, with 1 base lying between them. Germline loops: CDR1 LGHNA, CDR2 YSLEER.

The chain carries TRBV2 and TRBJ1-2; TRBD1 matches at 8 bases. With V trimmed by 3 bases and J by 8 bases, 2 bases remained unmatched. Germline assignment: CDR1 SNHLY and CDR2 FYNNEI. CDR3 length: 12 amino acids. The CDR3 sequence: CASSDRGRGYTF. Here the CDR3 DNA reads TGTGCCAGCAGTGACAGGGGGCGAGGCTACACCTTC.

This chain uses TRBV29-1 with TRBJ2-4, with 12 bases identical to TRBD1. The CDR3 sequence is 13 residues long. Germline V gene sequence: CDR1 SQVTM, CDR2 ANQGSEA. Trimming cost V 4 bases and J 13 bases; bases outside gene matches: 8. The chain's CDR3 is CSVAGTGGGGQYF. The DNA of the CDR3 is TGCAGCGTTGCCGGGACAGGGGGCGGAGGGCAGTACTTC.

J is TRBJ2-6 and V is TRBV6-6, with D perhaps matching TRBD1 or TRBD2 (5 bases each). The CDR3 is 16 amino acids. Between the trimmed V and J ends, which lost 2 bases and 2 bases, there was a span of 10 bases. Germline V CDR1 and CDR2: MNHNY, SVGAGI (reference sequence). The CDR3 DNA sequence: TGTGCCAGCAGTTACGGGACCTCTCCTGGGGCCAACGTCCTGACTTTC. Translating it yields CASSYGTSPGANVLTF.

Concerning this clonotype itself: A much larger clone is a single base away; this may be a read error. This chain joins TRBV6-6 and TRBJ2-1, with 13 positions matching TRBD2. The J call could be wrong; TRBJ2-7 is a better fit for the DNA end. CDR3 length: 16 residues. CDR1 and CDR2 (germline): MNHNY, SVGAGI (reference sequence). The CDR3, as DNA: TGTGCCAGCAGTCCGCCCACTAGCGGGGGGGCCAATGAGCAGTACTTC. Protein product: CASSPPTSGGANEQYF.

V and J are TRBV7-9 and TRBJ2-2, with D perhaps given as TRBD1 or TRBD2 (5 bases each). The CDR3 consists of 14 residues. The V gene lost 5 bases and the J gene lost 4 bases, with 11 bases spanning the gap. CDR1 and CDR2 (germline): SEHNR, FQNEAQ (reference sequence). The CDR3 nucleotides are TGTGCCAGCAGCCCGCAGGGAGCCACCGGGGAGCTGTTTTTT. Translating it yields CASSPQGATGELFF.

The J gene is TRBJ2-1, the V gene TRBV5-4; 10 bases fit TRBD1. Germline loops: CDR1 SGHNT, CDR2 YYREEE (reference sequence). The CDR3 extends over 17 amino acids. J lost 4 bases, V lost 4 bases, and 11 bases had no gene match. CDR3 DNA sequence: TGTGCCAGCAGCCCGGGACAGGGGCGCCTAAGATACAATGAGCAGTTCTTC. Protein sequence: CASSPGQGRLRYNEQFF.

V is TRBV4-3 and J is TRBJ2-3; no definite D call. Germline values: CDR1 LGHNA, CDR2 YSLEER. The CDR3 contains 15 residues. With 0 bases removed from V and 5 bases from J, the gap between germline ends came to 12 bases. In DNA form, the CDR3 reads TGCGCCAGCAGCCAAGATAACAGATTCATAGATACGCAGTATTTT. This codes for CASSQDNRFIDTQYF.